Below, 8 T cell receptor beta chains from the same sample are listed, as sequenced in a study of CD8+CD57+ T cells in acquired aplastic anemia. Template material for TCR beta VDJ and CDR3 profiling consisted of genomic DNA. Each CDR3 protein is one row after TCRdb ran MiXCR on the reads. The repertoire holds about 170,000 distinct CDR3 sequences, with 55% to 70% as singletons. Specimen: sorted CD4+, CD8+, or CD8+CD57+ T cells (not recorded which) from PBMCs. The receptors come from a human donor in good health.

The DNA for the CDR3 is TGTGCCAGCAGCCCTCCCCCGCGGACAGTGCGTGGTAGTGCGCAGTATTTT. It encodes CASSPPPRTVRGSAQYF. The rearrangement links TRBV7-6 to TRBJ2-3; perhaps TRBD1 as D (6 bases). Germline V gene lookup returns CDR1 SGHVS and CDR2 FNYEAQ. This CDR3 region has 17 residues. V shed 5 bases and J shed 10 bases, with 28 bases lying between them.

This clonotype was found a few times. The chain couples TRBV20-1 to TRBJ2-7, with 8 bases lining up with TRBD1. The CDR3 length is 15 residues. The V segment lost 1 base and the J segment 0 bases; nucleotides outside the gene matches: 5. Per the germline V gene, CDR1 is DFQATT and CDR2 is SNEGSKA (reference sequence). The CDR3: CSARAGGYGSYEQYF. CDR3 coding DNA: TGCAGTGCTAGAGCAGGGGGCTACGGCTCCTACGAGCAGTACTTC.

The chain couples TRBV11-3 to TRBJ2-2; TRBD2 matches at 7 bases. The CDR3 contains 14 residues. The germline V gene has CDR1 SGHNT and CDR2 YENEEA. Germline trimming cut 3 bases from V and 7 bases from J; bases unmatched to any gene: 5. In DNA form, the CDR3 reads TGTGCCAGCAGCTTCGGCGGGGGAGGCGGGGAGCTGTTTTTT. It yields the protein CASSFGGGGGELFF.

The chain joins TRBV7-6 to TRBJ2-2, with D possibly matching TRBD2 (6 bases). The CDR3 loop spans 17 amino acids. Germline V gene lookup returns CDR1 SGHVS and CDR2 FNYEAQ. Deletions cut 4 bases from V and 6 bases from J, with 21 bases between. CDR3 DNA: TGTGCCAGCAGCTCTTCGTTGGGGGGATCTCCTCCCGGGGAGCTGTTTTTT. This codes for CASSSSLGGSPPGELFF.

This sequence joins TRBV7-6 and TRBJ2-1; 8 bases match TRBD2. V dropped 2 bases and J dropped 2; count of bases not matched to a gene: 8. Germline V gene lookup returns CDR1 SGHVS and CDR2 FNYEAQ. The CDR3 contains 17 residues. CDR3 amino acids: CASSLRVSGETYNEQFF. The CDR3 DNA reads as TGTGCCAGCAGCTTAAGGGTTAGCGGGGAGACCTACAATGAGCAGTTCTTC.

The chain uses TRBV6-4 and TRBJ2-5, with D hard to call. V lost 0 bases and J 2 bases, leaving 7 bases between the germline ends. Germline values: CDR1 MRHNA, CDR2 SNTAGT. This CDR3 comprises 14 residues. The CDR3 loop is CASSDSGGQETQYF. The CDR3 nucleotides are TGTGCCAGCAGTGACTCGGGCGGTCAAGAGACCCAGTACTTC.

The chain employs TRBV7-9 and TRBJ1-1; D ambiguous. V was shortened by 3 bases and J by 0 bases, with 5 bases between the two germline ends. Germline lookup yields CDR1 SEHNR and CDR2 FQNEAQ (reference sequence). The CDR3 is 13 residues long. The CDR3 region is CASSFPVNTEAFF. DNA for the CDR3: TGTGCCAGCAGCTTTCCAGTGAACACTGAAGCTTTCTTT.

The rearrangement uses TRBV7-8 and TRBJ2-3; D is ambiguous. Germline CDR1 reads SGHVS; CDR2 reads FQNEAQ. The length of the CDR3 is 14 residues. The V and J ends lost 2 bases and 2 bases respectively, with 8 bases between them. CDR3 amino acids: CASSLSSPTDTQYF. DNA for the CDR3: TGTGCCAGCAGCTTAAGCTCGCCCACAGATACGCAGTATTTT.